The next 20 T cell receptor beta chains were all read from a single sample in a study of Tregs in tolerant kidney transplant recipients. The assay was immunoSEQ multiplex PCR, and TCRdb's table has in-frame clones only and misses some. The sample shows under 35,000 clones, and approximately 15% sits with its ten largest clones. Source: CD8+ T cells from blood, taken before the transplant. The receptors shown here come from a human donor who received a combined kidney and bone marrow transplant.

Note on this clone: Read data end 3 residues before the CDR3 end; the end is taken from the germline J gene. The chain links TRBV5-8 to TRBJ1-5; 9 bases are shared with TRBD1. The CDR3 totals 15 residues. After removal of 2 bases from V and 4 bases from J, the junction contained 4 bases not matched to a gene. The V gene's germline CDR1 is SGHTS and CDR2 YDEGEE. The CDR3 bases that were read are TGTGCCAGCAGCTTCTGGACAGGGGTGAATCAGCCC. This gives the protein CASSFWTGVNQP. The CDR3 in its entirety is CASSFWTGVNQPQHF.

A word on this clone: The read ends 3 residues shy of where the CDR3 ends; the end is completed using the germline J gene. The chain is built from TRBV28 and TRBJ2-7; 8 bases line up with TRBD1. Germline assignment: CDR1 MDHEN and CDR2 SYDVKM. V shed 7 bases and J 4 bases; nucleotides not matched to a gene: 12. The CDR3 runs to 15 residues. The CDR3 loop reads CASTLAHRGLYEQYF. The DNA read from the CDR3 is TGTGCCAGCACCTTAGCGCACAGGGGGTTGTACGAG.

With regard to this clone: The read stops 3 residues short of the end of the CDR3; the missing end is completed from the germline J gene. V usage is TRBV20-1 and J usage is TRBJ2-3; 8 bases are a match to TRBD1. Germline lookup yields CDR1 DFQATT and CDR2 SNEGSKA (reference sequence). CDR3 length equals 14 residues. Germline trimming cut 1 base from V and 4 bases from J; bases unmatched to any gene: 4. The sequenced part of the CDR3 DNA is TGCAGTGCTAGAGTCAGGGGGCGCGCAGATACG. Protein sequence: CSARVRGRADT. The whole CDR3 protein is CSARVRGRADTQYF.

In the case of this clone: The CDR3 end lies 3 residues beyond the end of the read and is filled in from the germline J gene. The rearrangement links TRBV2 to TRBJ2-5; D is perhaps TRBD2 (6 bases). The CDR3 runs to 16 residues. Trimming took off 2 bases at V and 3 bases at J, with 16 bases between the two ends. Germline-derived CDR1 and CDR2 are SNHLY and FYNNEI. The DNA read from the CDR3 is TGTGCCAGCAGTGAATGGGCGGGGCGGTCAGAAGAGACC. Translating gives CASSEWAGRSEET. The complete CDR3 reads CASSEWAGRSEETQYF.

Comments on this clone: The read comes to an end 3 residues before the CDR3 does, leaving the germline J gene to fill in the end. The chain is built from TRBV20-1 and TRBJ2-7; TRBD1 is a possible D gene (6 bases). The CDR3 is 16 amino acids. Between the trimmed V and J ends, which lost 5 bases and 5 bases, there was a span of 25 bases. Germline lookup yields CDR1 DFQATT and CDR2 SNEGSKA (reference sequence). The sequenced CDR3 bases are TGCAGTGCTGATTCGGGACACCAAATCCTTGAGAACGAG. Translation gives CSADSGHQILENE. The full CDR3 reads CSADSGHQILENEQYF.

Worth noting for this clone: The read is 3 residues too short to cover the CDR3 end, so that end is filled in from the germline J gene. The chain recombines TRBV6-1 with TRBJ2-1, with D maybe TRBD2 (7 bases). The CDR3 runs 16 residues. Germline values: CDR1 MNHNS, CDR2 SASEGT. The V end lost 4 bases, the J end lost 8 bases, and 21 bases lay between the germline ends. CDR3 protein: CASSGIGGLYLDEQFF. The part of the CDR3 DNA that was read is TGTGCCAGCAGTGGAATCGGGGGGCTATACTTAGATGAG.

As to this clone: With the read ending 3 residues before the CDR3 end, the germline J gene is used to fill in that end. The chain combines TRBV7-8 with TRBJ2-1, with 12 bases fitting TRBD2. The CDR3 length is 18 residues. With 0 bases clipped from V and 3 bases from J, the junction kept 6 bases outside the gene matches. Germline loops: CDR1 SGHVS, CDR2 FQNEAQ. The CDR3 region is CASSLAELAGGFYNEQFF. CDR3 DNA (partial): TGTGCCAGCAGCTTAGCCGAACTAGCGGGAGGATTCTACAATGAG. Full variable domain (missing parts from reference TRBV7-8 and TRBJ2-1): GAGVSQSPRYKVAKRGQDVALRCDPISGHVSLFWYQQALGQGPEFLTYFQNEAQLDKSGLPSDRFFAERPEGSVSTLKIQRTQQEDSAVYLCASSLAELAGGFYNEQFFGPGTRLTVL.

Comments on this clone: The read ends 3 residues early relative to the CDR3; the germline J gene fills the gap. The chain links TRBV6-2 or TRBV6-3 to TRBJ1-1, with a weak D call TRBD1 (6 bases). This CDR3 comprises 14 residues. V lost 2 bases and J 1 base, leaving 8 bases between the germline ends. Germline V gives CDR1 MNHEY, CDR2 SVGEGT. The CDR3 loop is CASSYGGGNTEAFF. CDR3 DNA (partial): TGTGCCAGCAGTTACGGGGGCGGGAACACTGAA.

On this clone itself: The read terminates 3 residues ahead of where the CDR3 ends, so the germline J gene completes it. V gene TRBV30 combines with J gene TRBJ2-2; no reliable D call. This CDR3 spans 14 amino acids. Germline V gene lookup returns CDR1 GTSNPN and CDR2 SVGIG (reference sequence). V was cut by 5 bases and J by 0 bases, with 10 bases left in between. CDR3 region: CAWFRHTNTGELFF. The part of the CDR3 DNA that was read is TGTGCCTGGTTCAGACATACGAACACCGGGGAG.

As to this clone: The read gets to within 3 residues of the CDR3 end, and the germline J gene fills in the rest. V gene TRBV30 combines with J gene TRBJ2-7; 7 nucleotides align to TRBD1. Germline V gene data show CDR1 as GTSNPN and CDR2 as SVGIG (reference sequence). This CDR3 comprises 14 residues. V lost 8 bases, J lost 4 bases, and 14 bases stayed unmatched. CDR3 DNA (partial): TGTGCCAGCCACACCGGGACAGAGAAATACGAG. As protein: CASHTGTEKYE. The full CDR3 protein is CASHTGTEKYEQYF.

As regards this clone: The read finishes 3 residues shy of the CDR3 end, and the germline J gene is used to complete it. The rearrangement links TRBV19 to TRBJ1-5; TRBD1 is a possible D gene (6 bases). The CDR3 runs to 14 residues. Trimming took 1 base from V and 5 from J, leaving 9 bases between them. Germline-derived CDR1 and CDR2 are LNHDA and SQIVND (reference sequence). CDR3 protein: CASSIGAGDQPQHF. CDR3 DNA, as far as it was read: TGTGCCAGTAGTATAGGGGCAGGGGATCAGCCC.

Note on this clone: The read terminates 3 residues before the CDR3 end, so the remaining end is supplied by the germline J gene. V is TRBV6-9 and J is TRBJ2-5; perhaps TRBD1 as D (6 bases). The V end was cut by 10 bases, the J end by 2 bases, with 20 bases between. The CDR3 contains 15 residues. Germline V CDR1 and CDR2: MNHGY, SVAAGI. The chain's CDR3 is CANSDSSLTQETQYF. Incomplete CDR3 DNA: TGTGCCAACTCGGACAGTTCACTTACTCAAGAGACC.

Note on this clone: The sequence runs out 3 residues before the end of the CDR3; the remainder is reconstructed from the germline J gene. This chain links TRBV7-2 with TRBJ2-7, with unresolved D. There are 14 residues in the CDR3. Trimming removed 0 bases from V and 6 bases from J, with 12 bases in between. Germline CDR1 is SGHTA and CDR2 is FQGNSA. This CDR3 is CASSLANAAIEQYF. The sequenced CDR3 bases are TGTGCCAGCAGCTTAGCCAATGCCGCTATCGAG.

CDR3 in amino acids: CASSTYGGYEQYF. The sequenced part of the CDR3 DNA is TGTGCCAGCAGCACCTACGGGGGCTACGAG. The chain recombines TRBV7-9 with TRBJ2-7; D possibly corresponds to TRBD2 (6 bases). The read terminates 3 residues before the CDR3 end, so the remaining end is supplied by the germline J gene. Between the trimmed V and J ends, which lost 5 bases and 3 bases, there was a span of 11 bases. Germline lookup yields CDR1 SEHNR and CDR2 FQNEAQ (reference sequence). The CDR3 consists of 13 residues. Complete variable domain (other parts from reference TRBV7-9 and TRBJ2-7): DTGVSQNPRHKITKRGQNVTFRCDPISEHNRLYWYRQTLGQGPEFLTYFQNEAQLEKSRLLSDRFSAERPKGSFSTLEIQRTEQGDSAMYLCASSTYGGYEQYFGPGTRLTVT.

About this clone itself: The read halts 3 residues ahead of the CDR3 end, with the missing end drawn from the germline J gene. This sequence joins TRBV4-1 and TRBJ1-5; D is unresolved. The CDR3 has 15 residues. Germline values: CDR1 MGHRA, CDR2 YSYEKL. V lost 1 base and J 1 base, leaving 8 bases between the germline ends. The CDR3 sequence: CASSQAARSNQPQHF. The sequenced CDR3 bases are TGCGCCAGCAGCCAAGCAGCCAGGAGCAATCAGCCC.

About this clone: Read sequence stops 3 residues before the CDR3 end, and the germline J gene provides the missing end. The rearrangement joins TRBV6-2 or TRBV6-3 to TRBJ2-6; D is unresolved. This CDR3 has 14 residues. V was pared by 5 bases and J by 0 bases, with 5 bases between. Germline lookup yields CDR1 MNHEY and CDR2 SVGEGT. The CDR3 DNA, read in part, is TGTGCCAGCAGTCCAGACTCTGGGGCCAACGTC. It is translated as CASSPDSGANV. The CDR3 as a whole reads CASSPDSGANVLTF.

Note on this clone: The read terminates 3 residues ahead of where the CDR3 ends, so the germline J gene completes it. The V gene is TRBV29-1, the J gene TRBJ1-2, with TRBD1 matching 9 bases. CDR1 SQVTM and CDR2 ANQGSEA come from the germline V gene. V trimming: 6 bases; J trimming: 5 bases; junction bases outside the gene matches: 7. The CDR3 length is 13 residues. CDR3: CSVPADRGYGYTF. CDR3 bases read: TGCAGCGTCCCAGCAGACAGGGGGTATGGC.

Worth noting for this clone: The sequenced fragment ends 3 residues before the CDR3 boundary, so the rest is inferred from the germline J gene. The J gene is TRBJ2-5, the V gene TRBV20-1; TRBD2 matches 9 bases. The CDR3 contains 13 residues. CDR1 is DFQATT, CDR2 SNEGSKA, per germline (reference sequence). V trimming: 1 base; J trimming: 5 bases; junction bases outside the gene matches: 2. The CDR3 is CSARGGLAETQYF. The sequenced CDR3 bases are TGCAGTGCTAGAGGCGGACTAGCGGAGACC.

Notes on this clone: The CDR3 extends 3 residues past the end of the read, so its final part is completed from the germline J gene. The chain combines TRBV29-1 with TRBJ2-7, with TRBD2 as a possible D gene (5 bases). Between the trimmed V and J ends, which lost 0 bases and 3 bases, there was a span of 12 bases. The germline CDR1 and CDR2 sequences are SQVTM and ANQGSEA. CDR3 length: 14 amino acids. The sequenced CDR3 bases are TGCAGCGTTGAAGATTCTCGGGGAAGCTACGAG. Protein: CSVEDSRGSYE. The complete CDR3 protein is CSVEDSRGSYEQYF.

The covered CDR3 bases are TGTGCCAGCAGCCCTACAGGGGTTGAGAATGAG. It specifies CASSPTGVENE. Given in full, the CDR3 is CASSPTGVENEQFF. This chain joins TRBV5-6 and TRBJ2-1; 7 bases match TRBD1. The read stops 3 residues short of the end of the CDR3; the missing end is completed from the germline J gene. This CDR3 is 14 amino acids long. The germline gives CDR1 SGHDT, CDR2 YYEEEE. The junction had 8 bases not matched to a gene; V was cut back by 4 bases and J by 7 bases.